These T cell receptor beta chains were read from a single sample in a study of T cells in Graves' hyperthyroidism and ophthalmopathy. TCRdb passed the multiplex PCR reads through MiXCR, listing each CDR3 protein once. The profile shows around 190,000 distinct CDR3 sequences, approximately 17% of them singletons. Sequenced material: blood. Every receptor here comes from a woman aged 45-65 years with Graves' hyperthyroidism. Each CDR3 is given with its conserved first and last residue. Fields, in order: CDR3 length, V gene, CDR3 protein.

length: 13; V: TRBV7-3; CDR3: CASSFDEGAAQYF
length: 12; V: TRBV20-1; CDR3: CSVPGVSYEQYF
length: 15; V: TRBV12-3/TRBV12-4; CDR3: CASSLDSLRNQPQHF
length: 18; V: TRBV5-1; CDR3: CASSLLHAMRQGEHEQYF
length: 12; V: TRBV20-1; CDR3: CSARVETYEQYF
length: 14; V: TRBV7-2; CDR3: CASSLQRGRTEAFF
length: 10; V: TRBV12-3/TRBV12-4; CDR3: CASEADEAFF
length: 13; V: TRBV5-1; CDR3: CASSLIEAGELFF
length: 11; V: TRBV20-1; CDR3: CSASGGFWQYF
length: 15; V: TRBV15; CDR3: CATQRRGGRAGELFF
length: 16; V: TRBV28; CDR3: CASGFGDSAIGSPLHF
length: 17; V: TRBV19; CDR3: CASSTARQGPLNYGYTF
length: 16; V: TRBV6-6; CDR3: CASSYSGTVGNQPQHF
length: 14; V: TRBV11-1; CDR3: CASSSVRVSKGAFF
length: 13; V: TRBV11-2; CDR3: CASSSPFPGGYTF
length: 15; V: TRBV27; CDR3: CASSPGLAATGGQFF
length: 13; V: TRBV12-3/TRBV12-4; CDR3: CASSGQGDYGYTF
length: 17; V: TRBV5-6; CDR3: CASSLWGTSGRALEQYF
length: 15; V: TRBV7-2; CDR3: CASSLGVTAYNEQFF
length: 14; V: TRBV3-1; CDR3: CASSQGGDSRPLHF
length: 14; V: TRBV5-1; CDR3: CASSEGLRSYEQYF
length: 13; V: TRBV19; CDR3: CASSYPGGTEAFF
length: 15; V: TRBV15; CDR3: CATAGLNASYNEQFF
length: 13; V: TRBV28; CDR3: CASRVYSNQPQHF
length: 11; V: TRBV12-3/TRBV12-4; CDR3: CASSNGNEQFF
length: 17; V: TRBV7-9; CDR3: CASSLASGGGRYNEQFF
length: 15; V: TRBV19; CDR3: CASTIGDPGNTEAFF
length: 15; V: TRBV29-1; CDR3: CSVPRLAGGNNEQFF
length: 13; V: TRBV9; CDR3: CASSVAWTDTQYF
length: 14; V: TRBV28; CDR3: CASSPDGSLYGYTF
length: 17; V: TRBV4-1; CDR3: CASSQDRIAGGQETQYF
length: 15; V: TRBV12-3/TRBV12-4; CDR3: CASSSPHPANYGYTF
length: 12; V: TRBV6-2/TRBV6-3; CDR3: CASSYTGYGYTF
length: 16; V: TRBV6-9; CDR3: CASRLQGPGDTGELFF
length: 12; V: TRBV19; CDR3: CASSIGWQPQHF
length: 12; V: TRBV19; CDR3: CASRTGGQLQHF
length: 16; V: TRBV4-1; CDR3: CASSQDGRGFNEKLFF
length: 11; V: TRBV5-1; CDR3: CASRIDTEAFF
length: 18; V: TRBV6-2/TRBV6-3; CDR3: CASSFQAYSYATNEKLFF
length: 16; V: TRBV2; CDR3: CASSVSRTGGTHGYTF
length: 14; V: TRBV6-1; CDR3: CASTDPGVNTEAFF
length: 14; V: TRBV3-1; CDR3: CASSQDPLRWPQHF
length: 17; V: TRBV5-1; CDR3: CASSLDLSRDRDCEQYF
length: 15; V: TRBV11-2; CDR3: CASSLDGMGGRAQYF
length: 17; V: TRBV7-9; CDR3: CASSPGLAGGPEDTQYF
length: 15; V: TRBV19; CDR3: CASSILQGEEQPQHF
length: 13; V: TRBV6-1; CDR3: CASRRGGNSPLHF
length: 18; V: TRBV18; CDR3: CASSLTGAGLAMNTEAFF
length: 14; V: TRBV30; CDR3: CAWSRTGGQETQYF
length: 14; V: TRBV27; CDR3: CASSLEGVYTEAFF
length: 14; V: TRBV11-2; CDR3: CASSTSGVSYEQYF
length: 16; V: TRBV18; CDR3: CASSPSQRGQDYGYTF
length: 14; V: TRBV9; CDR3: CASSGGTTGNTIYF
length: 14; V: TRBV13; CDR3: CASSLGGRYGELFF
length: 13; V: TRBV7-3; CDR3: CASSFMSQETQYF
length: 16; V: TRBV7-8; CDR3: CASSLRAGQAKNIQYF
length: 16; V: TRBV7-6; CDR3: CASSKQGSGYTGELFF
length: 15; V: TRBV18; CDR3: CASSPPTQQNTEAFF
length: 15; V: TRBV6-6; CDR3: CASSYSVGDQETQYF